One sample yielded the 32 T cell receptor beta chains listed below, sequenced in a study of CD8+ T cells in alopecia areata. The treatment: oral pan-JAK inhibitor, 5-10 mg twice daily. Extraction of RNA preceded its reverse transcription into cDNA, which served as the sequencing template. The method was immunoSEQ multiplex PCR; TCRdb's version includes in-frame clones alone and lacks a portion of them. The repertoire holds roughly 120,000 clones, with around 50% as singletons. The sequencing used CD8+ T cells sorted from blood, collected at week 24, from a patient treated with tofacitinib. The receptor source for this set is a human donor with alopecia areata.

The gene calls are TRBV27 and TRBJ1-1; D perhaps matches TRBD1 (6 bases). CDR3 length: 16 amino acids. Germline V gives CDR1 MNHEY, CDR2 SMNVEV (reference sequence). Trimming pared 5 bases from V and 0 bases from J, leaving 16 bases between. The CDR3 spells CASSQSADSMNTEAFF. For the CDR3, the DNA is TGTGCCAGCAGTCAGTCCGCGGACAGCATGAACACTGAAGCTTTCTTT.

The chain employs TRBV27 and TRBJ2-3; D gene ambiguous. Germline V gene lookup returns CDR1 MNHEY and CDR2 SMNVEV (reference sequence). V dropped 7 bases and J dropped 1 base, with 9 bases sitting between them. This CDR3 is built from 13 residues. Here the CDR3 DNA reads TGTGCCAGCACCTATCCGGGCACAGATACGCAGTATTTT. Amino acids: CASTYPGTDTQYF.

The rearrangement joins TRBV6-6 to TRBJ2-2; D unclear. The CDR3 length is 16 residues. CDR1 and CDR2 (germline): MNHNY, SVGAGI (reference sequence). Trimming removed 6 bases from V and 0 bases from J, with 14 bases in between. CDR3 residues: CASSRAGEANTGELFF. The CDR3 nucleotides read TGTGCCAGCAGCCGGGCAGGCGAGGCGAACACCGGGGAGCTGTTTTTT.

This clone was counted ten times or more. The chain carries TRBV7-8 and TRBJ2-7; tentatively, D is TRBD1 (7 bases). Germline CDR1 is SGHVS and CDR2 is FQNEAQ. The V and J ends lost 5 bases and 3 bases respectively, with 17 bases between them. The CDR3 sequence is 15 residues long. CDR3: CASSGGGSGYYEQYF. As DNA, the CDR3 is TGTGCCAGCAGCGGAGGGGGCTCCGGATACTACGAGCAGTACTTC.

V and J are TRBV5-1 and TRBJ1-6; no clear D. The CDR3 runs 14 residues. Germline V gene lookup returns CDR1 SGHRS and CDR2 YFSETQ. With 0 bases removed from V and 10 bases from J, the gap between germline ends came to 11 bases. CDR3 amino acids: CASSLVGEASPLHF. The CDR3 DNA reads TGCGCCAGCAGCTTGGTCGGGGAGGCCTCACCCCTCCACTTT.

This clone was seen more than once but under ten times. This chain joins TRBV11-2 and TRBJ2-1; possibly TRBD2 for D (7 bases). CDR3 size: 15 residues. CDR1 is SGHAT and CDR2 is FQNNGV in the germline V gene. The V end was cut by 5 bases, the J end by 3 bases, with 14 bases between. Here the CDR3 reads CASSPLGGHYNEQFF. DNA for the CDR3: TGTGCCAGCAGCCCCTTGGGGGGGCACTACAATGAGCAGTTCTTC. The full variable domain, completed using reference TRBV11-2 and TRBJ2-1, is EAGVAQSPRYKIIEKRQSVAFWCNPISGHATLYWYQQILGQGPKLLIQFQNNGVVDDSQLPKDRFSAERLKGVDSTLKIQPAKLEDSAVYLCASSPLGGHYNEQFFGPGTRLTVL.

This clone was observed a handful of times. The genes are TRBV9 and TRBJ2-1, with 11 nucleotides matching TRBD2. Germline assignment: CDR1 SGDLS and CDR2 YYNGEE. CDR3 size: 17 residues. Trimming took 2 bases from V and 2 from J; bases not matched to a gene: 6. CDR3 sequence: CASSVGTGLAAYNEQFF. CDR3 nucleotide sequence: TGTGCCAGCAGCGTGGGAACGGGACTAGCGGCCTACAATGAGCAGTTCTTC.

This chain links TRBV30 with TRBJ1-5, with TRBD1 identical over 7 bases. The CDR3 runs to 14 residues. Germline values: CDR1 GTSNPN, CDR2 SVGIG (reference sequence). The J segment lost 5 bases and the V segment lost 0 bases, leaving 4 bases of the junction unmatched. The CDR3 region has the DNA TGTGCCTGGAGTGTACTGGGGACAGATCAGCCCCAGCATTTT. Translated, it gives CAWSVLGTDQPQHF.

The chain has TRBV2 and TRBJ2-3, with D possibly matching TRBD1 (5 bases). The CDR3 length is 12 residues. V lost 8 bases and J 1 base, leaving 7 bases between the germline ends. CDR1 and CDR2 from the germline V gene are SNHLY and FYNNEI. Here the CDR3 DNA reads TGTGCCAGCCTCAGGGGCACAGATACGCAGTATTTT. Its translation is CASLRGTDTQYF. The full variable domain, in which reference TRBV2 and TRBJ2-3 provide the parts outside the CDR3, is EPEVTQTPSHQVTQMGQEVILRCVPISNHLYFYWYRQILGQKVEFLVSFYNNEISEKSEIFDDQFSVERPDGSNFTLKIRSTKLEDSAMYFCASLRGTDTQYFGPGTRLTVL.

Only a few counts were recorded for this clone. The CDR3 loop reads CASSLDRANTGELFF. The CDR3 DNA reads TGTGCCAGCAGCTTGGACAGGGCGAACACCGGGGAGCTGTTTTTT. This rearrangement joins TRBV7-8 to TRBJ2-2; 8 bases agree with TRBD1. Germline V lookup: CDR1 SGHVS, CDR2 FQNEAQ. This CDR3 is built from 15 residues. V was pared by 3 bases and J by 0 bases, with 0 bases of the junction left unmatched.

The chain is built from TRBV15 and TRBJ1-5, with D unclear. CDR1 LNHNV and CDR2 YYDKDF come from the germline V gene (reference sequence). This CDR3 has 13 amino acids. Trimming took off 5 bases at V and 6 bases at J, with 11 bases between the two ends. CDR3 nucleotide sequence: TGTGCCACCAGCTTACCCGGTGGTCAGCCCCAGCATTTT. Translation: CATSLPGGQPQHF.

Only a few counts were recorded for this clone. J is TRBJ2-1 and V is TRBV29-1; D is undetermined. V lost 3 bases to trimming and J lost 8 bases, with 11 bases between them. The length of the CDR3 is 12 residues. CDR1 and CDR2 from the germline V gene are SQVTM and ANQGSEA. CDR3 nucleotide sequence: TGCAGCGTTGAGGCCCCCACAGATGAGCAGTTCTTC. Protein: CSVEAPTDEQFF.

The chain recombines TRBV9 with TRBJ2-3; D is unclear. Germline V lookup: CDR1 SGDLS, CDR2 YYNGEE. This CDR3 contains 11 residues. V lost 0 bases, J lost 6 bases, and 2 bases lay in between. Written as DNA, the CDR3 is TGTGCCAGCAGCGTAGGGGATACGCAGTATTTT. Protein product: CASSVGDTQYF.

Only a few counts were recorded for this clone. The chain carries TRBV14 and TRBJ1-2; maybe TRBD1 (5 bases). The CDR3 consists of 17 residues. The germline gives CDR1 SGHDN, CDR2 FVKESK. V was shortened by 1 base and J by 7 bases, with 22 bases between the two germline ends. CDR3 DNA sequence: TGTGCCAGCAGCCAAGTAGGCCCACAGGAGGACCTGGCTGGCTACACCTTC. Its translation: CASSQVGPQEDLAGYTF.

This clone was observed once. The chain combines TRBV5-1 with TRBJ1-2, with D possibly matching TRBD1 (5 bases). The V gene lost 4 bases and the J gene lost 0 bases, with 13 bases spanning the gap. CDR1 and CDR2 from the germline V gene are SGHRS and YFSETQ. The CDR3 covers 15 residues. CDR3 DNA: TGCGCCAGCAGCCCCGGTGCAGGGACTAACTATGGCTACACCTTC. It specifies CASSPGAGTNYGYTF. Based on the CDR3 plus reference TRBV5-1 and TRBJ1-2, the full variable domain is KAGVTQTPRYLIKTRGQQVTLSCSPISGHRSVSWYQQTPGQGLQFLFEYFSETQRNKGNFPGRFSGRQFSNSRSEMNVSTLELGDSALYLCASSPGAGTNYGYTFGSGTRLTVV.

V is TRBV6-5 and J is TRBJ2-2; D remains ambiguous. V was cut by 4 bases and J by 6 bases, with 3 bases left in between. Germline V gene data show CDR1 as MNHEY and CDR2 as SVGAGI. This CDR3 region has 11 residues. The CDR3 DNA sequence: TGTGCCAGCAGTTTTTCCGGGGAGCTGTTTTTT. Translated, it gives CASSFSGELFF.

The chain couples TRBV13 to TRBJ1-1, with D perhaps TRBD1 (5 bases). The CDR3 length is 17 residues. The germline V gene encodes CDR1 PRHDT and CDR2 FYEKMQ (reference sequence). Trimming removed 5 bases from V and 5 bases from J, with 24 bases in between. CDR3 DNA: TGTGCCAGCAGCCTATTCGACGGTCCAGGGAAAAGGACTGAAGCTTTCTTT. Translation: CASSLFDGPGKRTEAFF.

The chain's CDR3 is CASSPASTGTEAFF. CDR3 in DNA: TGTGCCAGCAGCCCGGCCTCTACGGGGACTGAAGCTTTCTTT. V gene TRBV5-4 combines with J gene TRBJ1-1; the D is unclear. CDR1 is SGHNT, CDR2 YYREEE, per germline (reference sequence). CDR3 length: 14 amino acids. Between the trimmed V and J ends, which lost 4 bases and 5 bases, there was a span of 15 bases.

The CDR3 bases are TGCAGCGCCATGACAGGGTCCCTCTACGAGCAGTACTTC. Its translation is CSAMTGSLYEQYF. The chain joins TRBV29-1 to TRBJ2-5; 7 positions agree with TRBD1. TRBJ2-7 matches the DNA end more closely, so the J call is doubtful. CDR3 size: 13 residues. Germline CDR1 is SQVTM and CDR2 is ANQGSEA.

This clone was observed a few times. The CDR3, as DNA: TGTGCCAGCAGCCCAGTGCCGGGACAGGAGAAAGAGACCCAGTACTTC. Amino acid sequence: CASSPVPGQEKETQYF. The V gene is TRBV7-9, the J gene TRBJ2-5; 8 bases match TRBD1. V lost 5 bases and J lost 3; bases outside the gene matches: 11. Germline CDR1 is SEHNR and CDR2 is FQNEAQ (reference sequence). The CDR3 has 16 amino acids.

The rearrangement joins TRBV9 to TRBJ2-3; 7 bases align to TRBD2. The CDR3 length is 16 residues. The V segment lost 0 bases and the J segment 6 bases; nucleotides outside the gene matches: 10. CDR1 and CDR2 (germline): SGDLS, YYNGEE. DNA of the CDR3: TGTGCCAGCAGCGTAGAGCGTTCCGGGGGGACGGATACGCAGTATTTT. Its protein is CASSVERSGGTDTQYF. Combining the CDR3 with reference TRBV9 and TRBJ2-3 gives the whole variable domain DSGVTQTPKHLITATGQRVTLRCSPRSGDLSVYWYQQSLDQGLQFLIQYYNGEERAKGNILERFSAQQFPDLHSELNLSSLELGDSALYFCASSVERSGGTDTQYFGPGTRLTVL.

J is TRBJ1-5 and V is TRBV27, with unresolved D. V gave up 1 base and J gave up 1 base, with 5 bases separating them. The length of the CDR3 is 14 residues. The V gene's germline CDR1 is MNHEY and CDR2 SMNVEV (reference sequence). CDR3 region: CASSLFKSNQPQHF. The DNA for the CDR3 is TGTGCCAGCAGTTTATTTAAGAGCAATCAGCCCCAGCATTTT.

This chain links TRBV5-6 with TRBJ1-2; D perhaps matches TRBD1 (5 bases). CDR1 is SGHDT and CDR2 is YYEEEE in the germline V gene. This CDR3 contains 16 residues. Deletions cut 0 bases from V and 0 bases from J, with 12 bases between. CDR3 nucleotide sequence: TGTGCCAGCAGCTTGGCCGGGGACGGAACTAACTATGGCTACACCTTC. Its protein product is CASSLAGDGTNYGYTF.

Only a few counts were recorded for this clone. The chain is built from TRBV2 and TRBJ1-2; TRBD1 agrees at 8 bases. This CDR3 spans 14 amino acids. V shed 1 base and J 5 bases; nucleotides not matched to a gene: 3. Germline V gene lookup returns CDR1 SNHLY and CDR2 FYNNEI. CDR3 nucleotide sequence: TGTGCCAGCAGTGAAGTGGACAGGGTTTATGGCTACACCTTC. Protein: CASSEVDRVYGYTF.

This clone was counted between two and nine times. The chain is built from TRBV7-9 and TRBJ1-4; D may be TRBD1 (5 bases). V gave up 5 bases and J gave up 5 bases, with 9 bases separating them. Per germline, CDR1 SEHNR and CDR2 FQNEAQ (reference sequence). CDR3 length: 13 amino acids. The CDR3: CASSHGQNEKLFF. CDR3 nucleotide sequence: TGTGCCAGCAGCCACGGACAAAATGAAAAACTGTTTTTT. The variable domain in full, completed from reference TRBV7-9 and TRBJ1-4, reads DTGVSQNPRHKITKRGQNVTFRCDPISEHNRLYWYRQTLGQGPEFLTYFQNEAQLEKSRLLSDRFSAERPKGSFSTLEIQRTEQGDSAMYLCASSHGQNEKLFFGSGTQLSVL.

The CDR3 protein is CASSYSEGGYAGYTF. CDR3 coding DNA: TGTGCCAGCAGTTACTCGGAGGGGGGCTATGCGGGCTACACCTTC. The gene calls are TRBV6-5 and TRBJ1-2; possibly TRBD1 for D (6 bases). The CDR3 extends over 15 amino acids. Between the trimmed V and J ends, which lost 0 bases and 8 bases, there was a span of 16 bases. CDR1 is MNHEY, CDR2 SVGAGI, per germline.

The chain joins TRBV4-2 to TRBJ2-7; the match to TRBD1 covers 7 bases. CDR1 LGHNA and CDR2 YNFKEQ come from the germline V gene. V lost 1 base to trimming and J lost 4 bases; unmatched junction nucleotides: 7. The CDR3 runs 15 residues. CDR3 region: CASSQVKGAVYEQYF. DNA of the CDR3: TGTGCCAGCAGCCAAGTTAAGGGGGCAGTGTACGAGCAGTACTTC.

The chain carries TRBV7-9 and TRBJ1-1, with a tentative D call TRBD1 (5 bases). Trimming took 0 bases from V and 0 from J, leaving 14 bases between them. Germline loops: CDR1 SEHNR, CDR2 FQNEAQ (reference sequence). This CDR3 has 17 amino acids. The DNA of the CDR3 is TGTGCCAGCAGCTTAGCGCGTCAGGGCGAGATGAACACTGAAGCTTTCTTT. Translating it yields CASSLARQGEMNTEAFF.

The CDR3 DNA sequence: TGCAGCGTTGATGCCGGGGAGCTGTTTTTT. It codes for CSVDAGELFF. The chain carries TRBV29-1 and TRBJ2-2; D remains unclear. In germline, CDR1 is SQVTM, CDR2 ANQGSEA. The CDR3 consists of 10 residues. The ends were cut back, 3 bases at V and 6 bases at J, with 2 bases in the middle.

The chain recombines TRBV7-6 with TRBJ1-4; D not certain. The CDR3 has 12 residues. The germline CDR1 and CDR2 sequences are SGHVS and FNYEAQ. Trimming pared 5 bases from V and 4 bases from J, leaving 5 bases between. CDR3 nucleotide sequence: TGTGCCAGCAGCCAATTTAATGAAAAACTGTTTTTT. It yields the protein CASSQFNEKLFF.

This clone was detected only a few times. Other DNA variants within this sample encode the same CDR3. This chain uses TRBV7-2 with TRBJ2-7, with TRBD1 matching 9 bases. V lost 5 bases, J lost 1 base, and 6 bases stayed unmatched. The germline gives CDR1 SGHTA, CDR2 FQGNSA. This CDR3 has 15 amino acids. CDR3 nucleotides: TGTGCCAGCAGCCCAAGCGGGACAGGGTCCTACGAGCAGTACTTC. Translating gives CASSPSGTGSYEQYF.

V usage is TRBV19 and J usage is TRBJ2-4; D might be TRBD2 (6 bases). Trimming took off 0 bases at V and 8 bases at J, with 8 bases between the two ends. The CDR3 has 13 residues. CDR1 LNHDA and CDR2 SQIVND come from the germline V gene (reference sequence). The CDR3 coding sequence is TGTGCCAGTAGTATAGATGGGGAGGACATTCAGTACTTC. The encoded protein is CASSIDGEDIQYF.